This T cell receptor (beta chain) was captured by sequencing in a study of naive and memory T cell subsets (dated by TCRdb to between 2016 and 2019). Background for the entire study: In the figure summarizing the skin biopsy and whole blood samples, approximately ten blood donors, 7 tuberculin skin test biopsies and 3 saline control biopsies were reported. Usually PCR2 was run as a SYBR Green qPCR and stopped at a set threshold, although low-input samples could use end-point PCR (roughly 6 cycles) instead. Beyond this particular receptor, the publication reports: The RNA-based method was acknowledged to be potentially sensitive to changes in TCR transcripts with T cell activation and differentiation.

For whole blood analysis, approximately 2.5 ml of peripheral blood was collected from healthy adult volunteers into Tempus tubes, and RNA was extracted following the manufacturer's instructions. The study described a robust, sensitive protocol for amplifying, sequencing and analyzing TCRs, using 3' ligation of a UMI-containing oligonucleotide to TCR cDNA. Total RNA was treated with RQ1 DNase, without cell sorting, prior to reverse transcription, with an input of roughly 1 to 1000 ng being targeted. Libraries were prepared from skin biopsies and whole blood to test how robust the pipeline was in samples where T cells are a minority population. Receptor libraries were prepared by 5' RACE. TCR RNA was reverse transcribed with SuperScript IV using alpha and beta constant region primers for the blood and skin samples. The ligated cDNA was amplified in four rounds of PCR with nested alpha and beta constant region primers together with the SP2 primer. T4 RNA ligase 1 was used to ligate an oligonucleotide containing the Illumina SP2 primer and a UMI to the 3' end of the cDNA. The 12-nucleotide UMI consisted of two random hexamers with an eight-base spacer between the hexamers to prevent hairpin formation. From the second PCR onward, the TCR alpha and beta chain libraries were handled separately, and dual indexing was used for multiplexing. After pooling, the indexed libraries were analyzed by capillary electrophoresis and sequenced on either an Illumina MiSeq or NextSeq. Libraries were spiked with PhiX DNA at about 5-7.5% so that base diversity was increased and cluster recognition was improved. The study's own analysis went as follows. UMIs were extracted from read 2 by Demultiplexor and combined with the TCR sequence from read 1, and reads were split according to sample indices. V and J genes and V-J junctions were identified by Decombinator, and each TCR was assigned a five-part identifier that included V and J deletions. Collapsinator relied on UMIs to correct both sequencing errors and PCR amplification heterogeneity, producing a UMI-based abundance for each TCR. CDR3Translator turned identifiers into nucleotide sequence, translated the nucleotide sequence into amino acids, and pulled out CDR3 regions based on terminal motifs. Error-corrected alpha and beta TCR counts from blood and skin were compared after normalization to input RNA amount. TCRdb reprocessing: public reads trimmed at Q25 with fastp, clones called with MiXCR, in-frame beta chains kept. CDR3 protein sequences are deduplicated, and each keeps its most common genes and DNA. TCRdb, rather than the study authors, made the V and J calls. For this sample the table gives under 25,000 distinct CDR3 sequences, of which roughly 4.1% were detected only once. Approximately 7.8% of the sample goes to the ten largest clones.

This clonotype was seen many times. The antigen this receptor binds is unknown. No base qualities exist here, and no much larger clone lies one base off it. From the cysteine through the phenylalanine, the CDR3 covers 14 amino acids. The retained sequence is limited to the CDR3, 42 bases, with the frame set at the first base. Via the germline V gene, CDR1 is KGHSH and CDR2 LQKENI. V sheds 3 bases and J sheds 2 bases, leaving 11 bases between their ends. This sequence was found in a male donor in good health. This chain joins TRBV18 to TRBJ2-7, and perhaps TRBD2 as D gene, on 7 matching bases. The nucleotide sequence is given as TGTGCCAGCTCACCGACCGGGGGGCCCTACGAGCAGTACTTC. Its protein is CASSPTGGPYEQYF. Here the CDR3 is joined to the reference TRBV18 and TRBJ2-7 genes, and the full variable domain is: NAGVMQNPRHLVRRRGQEARLRCSPMKGHSHVYWYRQLPEEGLKFMVYLQKENIIDESGMPKERFSAEFPKEGPSILRIQQVVRGDSAAYFCASSPTGGPYEQYFGPGTRLTVT.